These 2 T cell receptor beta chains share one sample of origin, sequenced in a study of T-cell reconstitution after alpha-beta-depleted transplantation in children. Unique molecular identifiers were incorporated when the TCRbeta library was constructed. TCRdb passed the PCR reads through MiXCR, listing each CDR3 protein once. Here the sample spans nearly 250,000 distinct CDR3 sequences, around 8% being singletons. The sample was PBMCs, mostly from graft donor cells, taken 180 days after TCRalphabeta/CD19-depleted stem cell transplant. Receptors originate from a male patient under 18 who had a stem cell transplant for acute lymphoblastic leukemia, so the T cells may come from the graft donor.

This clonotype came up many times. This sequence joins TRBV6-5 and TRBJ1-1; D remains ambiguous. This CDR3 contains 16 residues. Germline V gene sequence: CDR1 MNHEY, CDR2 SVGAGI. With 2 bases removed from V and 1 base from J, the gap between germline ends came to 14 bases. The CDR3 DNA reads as TGTGCCAGCAGTTACCTCCGTTTTGGGCGGAACACTGAAGCTTTCTTT. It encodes CASSYLRFGRNTEAFF.

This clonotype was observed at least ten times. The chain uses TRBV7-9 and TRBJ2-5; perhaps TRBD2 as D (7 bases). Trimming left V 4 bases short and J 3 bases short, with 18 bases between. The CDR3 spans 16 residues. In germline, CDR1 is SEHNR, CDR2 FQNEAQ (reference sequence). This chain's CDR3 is CASSSEGGFREETQYF. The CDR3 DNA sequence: TGTGCCAGCAGCTCCGAGGGGGGGTTTAGAGAAGAGACCCAGTACTTC.